This T cell receptor (beta chain) was captured in a study of blood T cell repertoires in COVID-19. Study in general: COVID-19 samples, acute and convalescent, were from the United States, Italy and Spain. T cells, B-cell-depleted T cells, or PBMCs provided the cDNA or gDNA that served as material.

This clone was observed a single time. Germline-derived CDR1 and CDR2 are SGDLS and YYNGEE. Trimming shortened V by 0 bases and J by 0 bases, and 10 bases separated the two germline ends. This CDR3 has 15 residues. Methods used by the authors: The authors estimated nucleated cell counts from reference gene primer amplification. Profiled with immunoSEQ multiplex PCR; TCRdb holds only in-frame clones, not every one. V and J calls plus clone size are reproduced from that table; the DNA served to infer D and trimming. The sample contains around 260,000 clones, around 87% of which appear only once. The receptor was isolated from a man between 18 and 29 years old with active or convalescent COVID-19. The rearrangement uses TRBV9 and TRBJ2-7; the D gene is possibly TRBD2 (5 bases). The sample was peripheral blood. CDR3 protein: CASSVAPEDSYEQYF. The CDR3, as DNA: TGTGCCAGCAGCGTAGCTCCGGAGGACTCCTACGAGCAGTACTTC. The full variable domain, its missing parts supplied by reference TRBV9 and TRBJ2-7, is DSGVTQTPKHLITATGQRVTLRCSPRSGDLSVYWYQQSLDQGLQFLIQYYNGEERAKGNILERFSAQQFPDLHSELNLSSLELGDSALYFCASSVAPEDSYEQYFGPGTRLTVT.